This is a list of T cell receptor beta chains from one sample in a study of cytomegalovirus exposure and HLA in healthy donors. Generated by immunoSEQ multiplex PCR, the TCRdb table keeps only in-frame clones and is missing some. The sample contains around 140,000 clones, approximately 80% of which appear only once. The source material was PBMCs. These receptors all stem from a female donor in good health and CMV-seropositive. CDR3s include the opening cysteine and the closing phenylalanine or tryptophan. The D gene is left open where the match is weak. Clone size appears in some rows only: once, few, many, or a class for an expanded clone.

CDR3nt: TGTTCCAGCACCCAGCACACAGGGAACTCACCCCTCCACTTT; CDR3aa: CSSTQHTGNSPLHF; j_gene: TRBJ1-6; v_gene: TRBV7-9; abundance: NA; d_gene: NA
CDR3nt: TGTGCCAGCAGTCCACAGGGTATTTTGAACGGGCAGCCCCAGCATTTT; CDR3aa: CASSPQGILNGQPQHF; j_gene: TRBJ1-5; v_gene: TRBV2; abundance: NA; d_gene: NA
CDR3nt: TGTGCCAGCAGCGTAAGCGGGACACCTGAATGGGAGACCCAGTACTTC; CDR3aa: CASSVSGTPEWETQYF; j_gene: TRBJ2-5; v_gene: TRBV9; abundance: NA; d_gene: NA
CDR3nt: TGTGCCAGCAGCTTAGGGTACAGTGAAGCTTTCTTT; CDR3aa: CASSLGYSEAFF; j_gene: TRBJ1-1; v_gene: TRBV7-2; abundance: NA; d_gene: NA
CDR3nt: TGCGCCAGCAGCCACCCGCTAGCGGGGGACCACAATGAGCAGTTCTTC; CDR3aa: CASSHPLAGDHNEQFF; j_gene: TRBJ2-1; v_gene: TRBV5-1; abundance: NA; d_gene: TRBD2
CDR3nt: TGCGCCAGCAGCTTGAGGGGCTACGAGCAGTACTTC; CDR3aa: CASSLRGYEQYF; j_gene: TRBJ2-7; v_gene: TRBV5-1; abundance: NA; d_gene: NA
CDR3nt: TGTGCCAGCCTCTGGACAGGGGCGAGCTCCTACGAGCAGTACTTC; CDR3aa: CASLWTGASSYEQYF; j_gene: TRBJ2-7; v_gene: TRBV2; abundance: NA; d_gene: TRBD1
CDR3nt: TGTGCCAGTAGTGCACGGGACAGCCGCACAGATACGCAGTATTTT; CDR3aa: CASSARDSRTDTQYF; j_gene: TRBJ2-3; v_gene: TRBV19; abundance: NA; d_gene: TRBD1
CDR3nt: TGTGCCAGTAGTATAAAAATAAATTGGGGAGGGCCGGGTTATCGCACAGATACGCAGTATTTT; CDR3aa: CASSIKINWGGPGYRTDTQYF; j_gene: TRBJ2-3; v_gene: TRBV19; abundance: NA; d_gene: TRBD2
CDR3nt: TGTGCCAGCAGCTTGGTTACAGGGACAGTCTCCTACGAGCAGTACTTC; CDR3aa: CASSLVTGTVSYEQYF; j_gene: TRBJ2-7; v_gene: TRBV7-9; abundance: NA; d_gene: TRBD1
CDR3nt: TGTGCCAGCAGTGAAGTGGTGGGAGGGCTCCAAGAGACCCAGTACTTC; CDR3aa: CASSEVVGGLQETQYF; j_gene: TRBJ2-5; v_gene: TRBV2; abundance: NA; d_gene: TRBD2
CDR3nt: TGTGCCAGCACCAAAACAGGGGCATATAATTCACCCCTCCACTTT; CDR3aa: CASTKTGAYNSPLHF; j_gene: TRBJ1-6; v_gene: TRBV5-6; abundance: few; d_gene: TRBD1
CDR3nt: TGTGCCAGTAGTATGTCGGCTAGCGGGGGCAGCTCCTACGAGCAGTACTTC; CDR3aa: CASSMSASGGSSYEQYF; j_gene: TRBJ2-7; v_gene: TRBV19; abundance: NA; d_gene: TRBD2
CDR3nt: TGTGCCAGCTCTCTAGTGGTGGGGAACACCGGGGAGCTGTTTTTT; CDR3aa: CASSLVVGNTGELFF; j_gene: TRBJ2-2; v_gene: TRBV21-1; abundance: NA; d_gene: NA
CDR3nt: TGTGCCAGCAGCTATGCCGGGACATACCGCTCCTACAATGAGCAGTTCTTC; CDR3aa: CASSYAGTYRSYNEQFF; j_gene: TRBJ2-1; v_gene: TRBV7-2; abundance: NA; d_gene: NA
CDR3nt: TGTGCCAGCAGCTTGGATGGACAGGAACTCTACGAGCAGTACTTC; CDR3aa: CASSLDGQELYEQYF; j_gene: TRBJ2-7; v_gene: TRBV5-4; abundance: NA; d_gene: TRBD1
CDR3nt: TGTGCCATCAGTGGGACAGGGGGCTTAGCTTTCTTT; CDR3aa: CAISGTGGLAFF; j_gene: TRBJ1-1; v_gene: TRBV10-3; abundance: NA; d_gene: TRBD1
CDR3nt: TGTGCCAGTAGTTCCACAGGGTTTGGTCAGCCCCAGCATTTT; CDR3aa: CASSSTGFGQPQHF; j_gene: TRBJ1-5; v_gene: TRBV19; abundance: NA; d_gene: NA
CDR3nt: TGTGCCAGCAGGATCCGCGGGGGAACGGGGACTGAAGCTTTCTTT; CDR3aa: CASRIRGGTGTEAFF; j_gene: TRBJ1-1; v_gene: TRBV28; abundance: NA; d_gene: NA
CDR3nt: TGCGCCAGCAGCACGGAGGAGAACACTGAAGCTTTCTTT; CDR3aa: CASSTEENTEAFF; j_gene: TRBJ1-1; v_gene: TRBV4-1; abundance: NA; d_gene: NA
CDR3nt: TGTGCCAGCAGCTTAGGGTCCGGACTAGCGGACCACACCGGGGAGCTGTTTTTT; CDR3aa: CASSLGSGLADHTGELFF; j_gene: TRBJ2-2; v_gene: TRBV7-9; abundance: NA; d_gene: TRBD2
CDR3nt: TGTGCCAGCAGCTTATACAGGGCGGGTGAAAAACTGTTTTTT; CDR3aa: CASSLYRAGEKLFF; j_gene: TRBJ1-4; v_gene: TRBV5-6; abundance: NA; d_gene: NA
CDR3nt: TGTGCCAGCAGCTTAGGGGTGGGGAGGCCGCTCGGGAACACCATATATTTT; CDR3aa: CASSLGVGRPLGNTIYF; j_gene: TRBJ1-3; v_gene: TRBV13; abundance: NA; d_gene: NA
CDR3nt: TGTGCCAGCAGCTTGACAGTCTATGGCTACACCTTC; CDR3aa: CASSLTVYGYTF; j_gene: TRBJ1-2; v_gene: TRBV11-2; abundance: once; d_gene: NA
CDR3nt: TGTGCCAGCAGTTCCTACGACTACGAGCAGTACTTC; CDR3aa: CASSSYDYEQYF; j_gene: TRBJ2-7; v_gene: TRBV6-6; abundance: NA; d_gene: NA
CDR3nt: TGTGCTAGTGCTCAGGGCTCTGGAAACACCATATATTTT; CDR3aa: CASAQGSGNTIYF; j_gene: TRBJ1-3; v_gene: TRBV12-5; abundance: NA; d_gene: NA
CDR3nt: TGTGCCAGCAGTTTACCCGGGGGATACGAGCAGTACTTC; CDR3aa: CASSLPGGYEQYF; j_gene: TRBJ2-7; v_gene: TRBV28; abundance: NA; d_gene: NA
CDR3nt: TGTGCCACAGGGGTGGGAAACCCGGGGAACATTCAGTACTTC; CDR3aa: CATGVGNPGNIQYF; j_gene: TRBJ2-4; v_gene: TRBV5-8; abundance: NA; d_gene: NA
CDR3nt: TGTGCCAGCAGTTTAGACCCCGCCTACGAGCAGTACTTC; CDR3aa: CASSLDPAYEQYF; j_gene: TRBJ2-7; v_gene: TRBV11-2; abundance: NA; d_gene: NA
CDR3nt: TGCAGCGTTGAAAACAGGGGGCGCCGGACTGAAGCTTTCTTT; CDR3aa: CSVENRGRRTEAFF; j_gene: TRBJ1-1; v_gene: TRBV29-1; abundance: NA; d_gene: TRBD1
CDR3nt: TGTGCCAGCAGTTACTCAAGGGGGAACTCTGGAAACACCATATATTTT; CDR3aa: CASSYSRGNSGNTIYF; j_gene: TRBJ1-3; v_gene: TRBV6-5; abundance: few; d_gene: NA
CDR3nt: TGTGCCAGCAGTACTAGCGGGGGGGCCAAAAACATTCAGTACTTC; CDR3aa: CASSTSGGAKNIQYF; j_gene: TRBJ2-4; v_gene: TRBV28; abundance: NA; d_gene: TRBD2
CDR3nt: TGTGCCAGCAGACCGGGACAGGGCAGGTACTACGAGCAGTACTTC; CDR3aa: CASRPGQGRYYEQYF; j_gene: TRBJ2-7; v_gene: TRBV2; abundance: NA; d_gene: TRBD1
CDR3nt: TGTGCCAGCAGCCGACTAGTGGGGCATGCAGAAGAGACCCAGTACTTC; CDR3aa: CASSRLVGHAEETQYF; j_gene: TRBJ2-5; v_gene: TRBV5-6; abundance: NA; d_gene: NA
CDR3nt: TGCGCCAGCAGTCTACAATCTCCGGGGGCTGGAAACACCATATATTTT; CDR3aa: CASSLQSPGAGNTIYF; j_gene: TRBJ1-3; v_gene: TRBV10-2; abundance: NA; d_gene: NA
CDR3nt: TGTGCCAGCACCAAAGGGGCGACTAGCGGGGGGGAGGAGACCCAGTACTTC; CDR3aa: CASTKGATSGGEETQYF; j_gene: TRBJ2-5; v_gene: TRBV28; abundance: NA; d_gene: TRBD2